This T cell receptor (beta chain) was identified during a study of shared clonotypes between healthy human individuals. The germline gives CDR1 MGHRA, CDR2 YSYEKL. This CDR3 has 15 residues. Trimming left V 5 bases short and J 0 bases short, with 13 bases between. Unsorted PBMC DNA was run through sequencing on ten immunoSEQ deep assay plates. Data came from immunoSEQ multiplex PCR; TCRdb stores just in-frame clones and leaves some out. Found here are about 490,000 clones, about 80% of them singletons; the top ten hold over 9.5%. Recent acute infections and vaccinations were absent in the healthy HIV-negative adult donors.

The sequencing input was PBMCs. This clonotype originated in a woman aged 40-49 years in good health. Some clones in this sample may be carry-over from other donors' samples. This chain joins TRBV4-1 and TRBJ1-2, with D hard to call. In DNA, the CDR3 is TGCGCCAGCAGCACCTTCGTGCGTTCTAACTATGGCTACACCTTC. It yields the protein CASSTFVRSNYGYTF.